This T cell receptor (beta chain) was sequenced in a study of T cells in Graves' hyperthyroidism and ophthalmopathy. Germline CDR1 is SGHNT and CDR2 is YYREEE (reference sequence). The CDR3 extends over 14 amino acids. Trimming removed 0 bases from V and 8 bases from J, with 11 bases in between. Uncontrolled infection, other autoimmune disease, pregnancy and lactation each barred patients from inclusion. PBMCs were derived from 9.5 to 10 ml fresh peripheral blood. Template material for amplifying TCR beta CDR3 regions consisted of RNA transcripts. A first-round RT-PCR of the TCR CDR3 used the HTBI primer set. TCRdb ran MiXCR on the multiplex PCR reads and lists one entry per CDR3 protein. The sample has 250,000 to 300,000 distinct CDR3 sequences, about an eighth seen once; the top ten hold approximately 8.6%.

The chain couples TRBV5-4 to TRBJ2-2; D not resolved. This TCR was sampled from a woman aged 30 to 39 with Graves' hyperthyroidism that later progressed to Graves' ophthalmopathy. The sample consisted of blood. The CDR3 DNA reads TGTGCCAGCAGCTTGGCCTCTCTTTCGGGGGAGCTGTTTTTT. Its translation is CASSLASLSGELFF.